Presented here are 8 T cell receptor beta chains from one specimen sequenced in a study of early T cells in non-severe SARS-CoV-2 infection. TCRdb independently ran MiXCR on the 5' RACE reads; one entry per CDR3 protein. Here the sample spans approximately 30,000 distinct CDR3 sequences, roughly 6% being singletons. The sequenced sample was whole blood. The origin of the receptors is an adult who was a healthcare worker with PCR-confirmed SARS-CoV-2 infection or an uninfected control (not recorded which).

Of note for this clonotype: One end of the junction fails to match germline, which may point to a read error. V and J are TRBV18 and TRBJ2-7; D possibly corresponds to TRBD1 (6 bases). This CDR3 has 15 amino acids. Germline-derived CDR1 and CDR2 are KGHSH and LQKENI. CDR3: CPSSPQGQLTYEQYF. For the CDR3, the DNA is TGTCCCAGCTCACCTCAGGGACAACTTACCTACGAGCAGTACTTC. Together with reference TRBV18 and TRBJ2-7, the CDR3 gives the full variable domain: NAGVMQNPRHLVRRRGQEARLRCSPMKGHSHVYWYRQLPEEGLKFMVYLQKENIIDESGMPKERFSAEFPKEGPSILRIQQVVRGDSAAYFCPSSPQGQLTYEQYFGPGTRLTVT.

The chain combines TRBV4-2 with TRBJ2-2, with D perhaps matching TRBD2 (5 bases). Trimming removed 0 bases from V and 7 bases from J, with 15 bases in between. There are 16 residues in the CDR3. The germline V gene has CDR1 LGHNA and CDR2 YNFKEQ. The CDR3 DNA is TGTGCCAGCAGCCAAGACCCGGCTAGCCATAGCGGGGAGCTGTTTTTT. Translated, it gives CASSQDPASHSGELFF.

The table lists this clonotype with a few counts. The chain recombines TRBV27 with TRBJ1-6, with D hard to call. Trimming removed 2 bases at V and 8 bases at J, with 7 bases between. The CDR3 has 13 amino acids. From germline, CDR1 is MNHEY and CDR2 SMNVEV (reference sequence). CDR3 region: CASSLEQDSPLHF. The CDR3 nucleotides are TGTGCCAGCAGTTTAGAGCAGGATTCACCCCTCCACTTT.

This clonotype was observed a few times. The chain recombines TRBV3-1 with TRBJ2-6; no reliable D call. Germline values: CDR1 LGHDT, CDR2 YNNKEL (reference sequence). CDR3 length: 15 residues. Trimming took off 4 bases at V and 1 base at J, with 8 bases between the two ends. The CDR3 bases are TGTGCCAGCAGCCCTACTATATCTGGGGCCAACGTCCTGACTTTC. This gives the protein CASSPTISGANVLTF.

This clonotype showed up just a few times. V and J are TRBV7-6 and TRBJ2-2; D may be TRBD1 (6 bases). Germline V lookup: CDR1 SGHVS, CDR2 FNYEAQ. This CDR3 region has 15 residues. Trimming pared 7 bases from V and 2 bases from J, leaving 14 bases between. CDR3 nucleotides: TGTGCCAGCACCAGGATACAGGGAAACACCGGGGAGCTGTTTTTT. Its translation: CASTRIQGNTGELFF. The full variable domain, rest sourced from reference TRBV7-6 and TRBJ2-2, is GAGVSQSPRYKVTKRGQDVALRCDPISGHVSLYWYRQALGQGPEFLTYFNYEAQQDKSGLPNDRFSAERPEGSISTLTIQRTEQRDSAMYRCASTRIQGNTGELFFGEGSRLTVL.

This clonotype appeared many times. The rearrangement joins TRBV12-3 or TRBV12-4 to TRBJ1-1; D is unresolved. The CDR3 spans 13 residues. CDR3 nucleotides: TGTGTCTCGCAAAGGGTCACGAACACTGAAGCTTTCTTT. Translating gives CVSQRVTNTEAFF.

In its sample, this clonotype was seen many times. V is TRBV20-1 and J is TRBJ1-5; no firm D call. The CDR3 totals 13 residues. Germline-derived CDR1 and CDR2 are DFQATT and SNEGSKA (reference sequence). V lost 6 bases, J lost 0 bases, and 9 bases lay in between. The CDR3, as DNA: TGCAGTGCCTCCGGGGATAGCAATCAGCCCCAGCATTTT. Translated: CSASGDSNQPQHF.

The rearrangement uses TRBV6-1 and TRBJ1-2; 7 bases line up with TRBD1. Germline-derived CDR1 and CDR2 are MNHNS and SASEGT. Unmatched junction bases numbered 11, after V lost 5 bases and J lost 8 bases. The CDR3 consists of 14 residues. Here the CDR3 DNA reads TGTGCCAGCAGTCTATTGACAGGGATAGGCGGCTACACCTTC. Translation gives CASSLLTGIGGYTF.